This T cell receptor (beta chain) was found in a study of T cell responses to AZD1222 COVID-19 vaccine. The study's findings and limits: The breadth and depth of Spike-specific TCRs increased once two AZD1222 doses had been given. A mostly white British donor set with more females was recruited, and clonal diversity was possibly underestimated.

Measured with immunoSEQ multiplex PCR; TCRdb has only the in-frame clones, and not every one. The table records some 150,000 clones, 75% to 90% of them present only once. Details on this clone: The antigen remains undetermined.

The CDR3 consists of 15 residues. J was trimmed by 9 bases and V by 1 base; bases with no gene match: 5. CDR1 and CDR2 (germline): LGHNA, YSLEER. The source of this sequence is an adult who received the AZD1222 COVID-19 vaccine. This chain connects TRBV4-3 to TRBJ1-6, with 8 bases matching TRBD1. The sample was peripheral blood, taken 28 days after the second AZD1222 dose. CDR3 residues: CASSQVDRVGSPLHF. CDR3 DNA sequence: TGCGCCAGCAGCCAAGTGGACAGGGTCGGTTCACCCCTCCACTTT.